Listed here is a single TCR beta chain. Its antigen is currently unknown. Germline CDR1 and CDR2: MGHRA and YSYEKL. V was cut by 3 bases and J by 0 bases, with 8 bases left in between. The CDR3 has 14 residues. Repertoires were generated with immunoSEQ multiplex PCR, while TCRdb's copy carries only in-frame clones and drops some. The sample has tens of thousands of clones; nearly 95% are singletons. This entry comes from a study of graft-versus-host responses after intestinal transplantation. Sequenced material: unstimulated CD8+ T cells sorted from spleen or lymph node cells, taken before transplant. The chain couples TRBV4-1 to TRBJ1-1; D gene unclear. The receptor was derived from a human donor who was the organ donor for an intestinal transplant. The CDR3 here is CASSQESMNTEAFF. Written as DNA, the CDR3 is TGCGCCAGCAGCCAGGAATCTATGAACACTGAAGCTTTCTTT.